One sample yielded the 2 T cell receptor beta chains listed below, sequenced in a study of T-cell memory formation after mild COVID-19. MiXCR, run by TCRdb on the 5' RACE reads, gives a single entry per CDR3 protein. Of about 350,000 distinct CDR3 sequences in the sample, roughly 13% are singletons; the top ten hold roughly 20%. Sequenced sample: PBMCs or a T cell subset sorted from them (not recorded which). These receptors originate from a man between 18 and 35 years old who had mild COVID-19 (a few samples of this study predate the infection). Cell type and time point are not known.

The table lists this clonotype with a few counts. The chain has TRBV28 and TRBJ2-5; maybe TRBD2 (6 bases). The CDR3 runs to 12 residues. From germline, CDR1 is MDHEN and CDR2 SYDVKM. Trimming removed 8 bases from V and 6 bases from J, with 13 bases in between. CDR3 amino acids: CASGAGRKTQYF. CDR3 DNA sequence: TGTGCCAGCGGGGCGGGGAGGAAGACCCAGTACTTC. Looking up the rest from reference TRBV28 and TRBJ2-5 gives the full variable domain: DVKVTQSSRYLVKRTGEKVFLECVQDMDHENMFWYRQDPGLGLRLIYFSYDVKMKEKGDIPEGYSVSREKKERFSLILESASTNQTSMYLCASGAGRKTQYFGPGTRLLVL.

This chain joins TRBV19 and TRBJ2-3; the D is unclear. The germline V gene encodes CDR1 LNHDA and CDR2 SQIVND (reference sequence). The CDR3 has 15 residues. Trimming pared 3 bases from V and 1 base from J, leaving 11 bases between. CDR3 sequence reads: CASSIVGIRTDTQYF. Here the CDR3 DNA reads TGTGCCAGTAGTATCGTAGGAATACGCACAGATACGCAGTATTTT.